A selection of T cell receptor beta chains follows, all from one sample in a study of shared clonotypes between healthy human individuals. The repertoire was sequenced with immunoSEQ multiplex PCR; TCRdb's copy has only in-frame clones and lacks some. The sample includes nearly 1 million clones, 76% of them seen just once. Source material: memory CD4+ T cells sorted from blood. These receptors came from a man aged 18 to 29 in good health. Each CDR3 is given with its conserved first and last residue. The order of the fields is clone size, J gene, V gene, D gene, CDR3 protein, CDR3 DNA. A D gene is named only where the DNA matches it firmly. Expanded clones get a size class; other rows say once, few or many, or leave the size out.

>NA|TRBJ2-3|TRBV19|NA
CASKEDPSTDTQYF
TGTGCCAGTAAGGAGGATCCTAGCACAGATACGCAGTATTTT
>NA|TRBJ2-7|TRBV4-3|TRBD1
CASSQDGGTGVEQYF
TGCGCCAGCAGCCAAGATGGAGGGACAGGGGTCGAGCAGTACTTC
>NA|TRBJ1-2|TRBV18|NA
CASSGGGGYTF
TGTGCCAGCTCAGGGGGCGGTGGCTACACCTTC
>few|TRBJ1-1|TRBV16|NA
CASSQLSTGVGTEAFF
TGTGCCAGCAGCCAATTAAGTACGGGAGTGGGCACTGAAGCTTTCTTT
>NA|TRBJ2-1|TRBV5-1|NA
CASSAVTGYSYNEQFF
TGCGCCAGCAGCGCAGTTACAGGGTACTCCTACAATGAGCAGTTCTTC
>NA|TRBJ2-2|TRBV30|TRBD1
CAWSGQAGELFF
TGTGCCTGGAGCGGACAGGCCGGGGAGCTGTTTTTT
>NA|TRBJ2-3|TRBV4-2|NA
CASSQDRGGPSTDTQYF
TGTGCCAGCAGCCAAGATCGTGGGGGACCTAGCACAGATACGCAGTATTTT
>NA|TRBJ2-7|TRBV30|TRBD1
CAWRSRDRSYEQYF
TGTGCCTGGAGGTCCCGGGACAGGTCCTACGAGCAGTACTTC
>few|TRBJ2-2|TRBV6-5|TRBD2
CASRLGLAASELFF
TGTGCCAGCAGATTAGGACTAGCGGCTTCCGAGCTGTTTTTT
>NA|TRBJ2-2|TRBV29-1|NA
CSASSGGIKTGELFF
TGCAGCGCCTCTTCCGGGGGCATAAAGACCGGGGAGCTGTTTTTT
>NA|TRBJ1-1|TRBV29-1|NA
CSAVTVTEAFF
TGCAGCGCCGTGACAGTCACTGAAGCTTTCTTT
>NA|TRBJ1-1|TRBV9|TRBD1
CASSGGQGAKQKVNTEAFF
TGTGCCAGCAGCGGGGGACAGGGCGCCAAGCAGAAGGTGAACACTGAAGCTTTCTTT
>NA|TRBJ1-5|TRBV7-2|NA
CASSLESSNQPQHF
TGTGCCAGCAGCTTAGAGAGTAGCAATCAGCCCCAGCATTTT
>NA|TRBJ2-3|TRBV9|TRBD2
CASSAGTSGTPDTQYF
TGTGCCAGCAGCGCCGGGACTAGCGGGACCCCAGATACGCAGTATTTT
>few|TRBJ1-2|TRBV2|NA
CASSEGFSYGYTF
TGTGCCAGCAGTGAAGGATTCTCCTATGGCTACACCTTC
>few|TRBJ2-2|TRBV10-1|NA
CASSESAGQFNGELFF
TGCGCCAGCAGTGAGTCTGCGGGACAGTTTAACGGGGAGCTGTTTTTT
>NA|TRBJ2-3|TRBV5-6|TRBD2
CATLAGGNTDTQYF
TGTGCCACCTTAGCGGGAGGGAACACAGATACGCAGTATTTT
>NA|TRBJ1-3|TRBV10-3|NA
CAISDTGGVSGNTIYF
TGTGCCATCAGTGATACGGGGGGCGTCTCTGGAAACACCATATATTTT
>NA|TRBJ1-6|TRBV9|NA
CASSAEGSRGSYNSPLHF
TGTGCCAGCAGCGCCGAGGGGTCGAGGGGCTCCTATAATTCACCCCTCCACTTT
>few|TRBJ2-5|TRBV2|NA
CASSERRQEKETQYF
TGTGCCAGCAGTGAAAGGCGACAGGAGAAAGAGACCCAGTACTTC
>NA|TRBJ2-3|TRBV6-1|NA
CASRHTDTQYF
TGTGCCAGCAGGCACACAGATACGCAGTATTTT
>once|TRBJ2-1|TRBV2|NA
CASKQEGVEQFF
TGTGCCAGCAAACAGGAAGGTGTTGAGCAGTTCTTC
>NA|TRBJ2-1|TRBV6-5|NA
CASSEGGKGNEQFF
TGTGCCAGCAGCGAAGGGGGGAAAGGTAATGAGCAGTTCTTC
>NA|TRBJ2-5|TRBV15|TRBD2
CATSREDSGVLETQYF
TGTGCCACCAGCAGAGAGGATAGCGGGGTTTTGGAGACCCAGTACTTC
>NA|TRBJ2-5|TRBV25-1|NA
CASSELTPLWEETQYF
TGTGCCAGCAGTGAATTGACTCCCTTATGGGAAGAGACCCAGTACTTC
>NA|TRBJ2-5|TRBV7-9|TRBD1
CASSFQSQGKETQYF
TGTGCCAGCAGCTTCCAATCACAGGGGAAGGAGACCCAGTACTTC
>NA|TRBJ2-6|TRBV2|TRBD2
CASSPGLLSGANVLTF
TGTGCCAGCAGTCCGGGACTACTTTCTGGGGCCAACGTCCTGACTTTC
>NA|TRBJ2-2|TRBV7-3|NA
CASSSTGNTGELFF
TGTGCCAGCAGCTCAACAGGGAACACCGGGGAGCTGTTTTTT
>once|TRBJ2-4|TRBV5-4|NA
CASSLPQNIQYF
TGTGCCAGCAGCTTGCCCCAAAACATTCAGTACTTC
>few|TRBJ1-1|TRBV7-2|NA
CASSLTGNGEAFF
TGTGCCAGCAGTCTTACAGGAAACGGTGAAGCTTTCTTT
>NA|TRBJ2-5|TRBV10-3|NA
CAISEVARETQYF
TGTGCCATCAGTGAGGTGGCACGGGAGACCCAGTACTTC
>NA|TRBJ1-3|TRBV29-1|TRBD1
CSVRTGAGLEGNTIYF
TGCAGCGTTCGGACAGGGGCCGGACTTGAGGGAAACACCATATATTTT
>NA|TRBJ2-7|TRBV4-3|TRBD2
CASSQEEREIYEQYF
TGCGCCAGCAGCCAAGAGGAGCGGGAGATCTACGAGCAGTACTTC
>NA|TRBJ2-5|TRBV5-1|TRBD1
CASSPGTGLEETQYF
TGCGCCAGTAGTCCGGGGACAGGGCTGGAAGAGACCCAGTACTTC
>NA|TRBJ2-2|TRBV2|TRBD2
CASRGDYTNTGELFF
TGTGCCAGCAGAGGGGACTATACGAACACTGGGGAGCTGTTTTTT
>NA|TRBJ1-4|TRBV5-1|TRBD1
CASSSGQGNEKLFF
TGCGCCAGCAGCTCTGGACAGGGAAATGAAAAACTGTTTTTT
>once|TRBJ2-3|TRBV11-2|TRBD1
CASRNGGRGRTDTQYF
TGTGCCAGCAGAAACGGGGGCAGGGGGCGAACAGATACGCAGTATTTT
>NA|TRBJ2-1|TRBV9|NA
CASSVQAYNEQFF
TGTGCCAGCAGCGTACAGGCCTACAATGAGCAGTTCTTC
>NA|TRBJ2-7|TRBV18|TRBD1
CASSPDRGPYEQYF
TGTGCCAGCTCACCGGACAGGGGGCCCTACGAGCAGTACTTC
>NA|TRBJ2-7|TRBV19|NA
CASRTASENYEQYF
TGTGCCAGTAGAACGGCGTCCGAAAATTACGAGCAGTACTTC
>once|TRBJ2-3|TRBV5-1|TRBD2
CASSSGGARSDTQYF
TGCGCCAGCTCTAGCGGGGGGGCCAGGTCAGATACGCAGTATTTT
>NA|TRBJ2-7|TRBV2|TRBD1
CASRTGSNNEQYF
TGTGCCAGCAGGACAGGGTCGAACAACGAGCAGTACTTC
>once|TRBJ1-4|TRBV5-6|NA
CASSFFGAWEKLFF
TGTGCCAGCAGCTTCTTTGGGGCTTGGGAAAAACTGTTTTTT
>NA|TRBJ1-4|TRBV7-2|NA
CASSLVSLGPEKLFF
TGTGCCAGCAGCTTAGTAAGCCTCGGGCCTGAAAAACTGTTTTTT
>NA|TRBJ2-7|TRBV7-6|TRBD2
CASSLPTSGVPREQYF
TGTGCCAGCAGCCTCCCGACTAGCGGGGTCCCTAGAGAGCAGTACTTC
>NA|TRBJ2-1|TRBV2|NA
CASSSLANVPSEQFF
TGTGCCAGCAGTTCCCTAGCGAACGTCCCCAGTGAGCAGTTCTTC
>NA|TRBJ1-6|TRBV10-2|TRBD1
CASSDKGQGSLYLHF
TGCGCCAGCAGTGATAAGGGACAGGGGTCTTTATACCTCCACTTT
>NA|TRBJ1-1|TRBV29-1|NA
CSVDPRGNLETEAFF
TGCAGCGTCGATCCCAGGGGTAACTTGGAAACTGAAGCTTTCTTT
>NA|TRBJ2-2|TRBV30|NA
CAWLISPGGSGGELFF
TGTGCCTGGCTTATATCTCCGGGGGGCTCTGGCGGGGAGCTGTTTTTT
>once|TRBJ2-7|TRBV18|NA
CASSPSTGRNEQYF
TGTGCCAGCTCGCCCTCCACAGGGAGGAACGAGCAGTACTTC